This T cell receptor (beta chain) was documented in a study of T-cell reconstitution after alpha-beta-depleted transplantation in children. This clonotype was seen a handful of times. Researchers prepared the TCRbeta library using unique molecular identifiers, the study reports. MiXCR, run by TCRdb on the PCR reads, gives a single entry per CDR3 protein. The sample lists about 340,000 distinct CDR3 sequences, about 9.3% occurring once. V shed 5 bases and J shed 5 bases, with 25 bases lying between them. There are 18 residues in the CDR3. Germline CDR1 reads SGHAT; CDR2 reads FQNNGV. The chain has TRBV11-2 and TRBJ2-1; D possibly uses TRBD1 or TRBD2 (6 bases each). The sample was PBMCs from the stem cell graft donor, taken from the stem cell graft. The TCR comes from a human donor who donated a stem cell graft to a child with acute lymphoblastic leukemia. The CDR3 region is CASSHPRGATRGNNEQFF. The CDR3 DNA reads TGTGCCAGCAGCCACCCAAGGGGGGCTACCCGAGGCAACAATGAGCAGTTCTTC.